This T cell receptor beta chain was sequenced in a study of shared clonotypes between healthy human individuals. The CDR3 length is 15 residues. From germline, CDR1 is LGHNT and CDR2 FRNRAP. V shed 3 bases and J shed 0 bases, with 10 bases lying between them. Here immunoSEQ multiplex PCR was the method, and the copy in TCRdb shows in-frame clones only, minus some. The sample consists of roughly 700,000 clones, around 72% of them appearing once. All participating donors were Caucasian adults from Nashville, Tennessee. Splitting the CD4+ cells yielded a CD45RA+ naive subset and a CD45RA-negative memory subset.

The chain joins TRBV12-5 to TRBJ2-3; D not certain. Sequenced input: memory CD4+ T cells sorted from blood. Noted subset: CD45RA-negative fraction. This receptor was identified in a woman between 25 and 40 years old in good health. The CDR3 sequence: CASGFGHQSTDTQYF. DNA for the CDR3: TGTGCTAGTGGTTTCGGCCACCAGAGCACAGATACGCAGTATTTT. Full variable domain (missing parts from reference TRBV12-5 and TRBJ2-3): DARVTQTPRHKVTEMGQEVTMRCQPILGHNTVFWYRQTMMQGLELLAYFRNRAPLDDSGMPKDRFSAEMPDATLATLKIQPSEPRDSAVYFCASGFGHQSTDTQYFGPGTRLTVL.